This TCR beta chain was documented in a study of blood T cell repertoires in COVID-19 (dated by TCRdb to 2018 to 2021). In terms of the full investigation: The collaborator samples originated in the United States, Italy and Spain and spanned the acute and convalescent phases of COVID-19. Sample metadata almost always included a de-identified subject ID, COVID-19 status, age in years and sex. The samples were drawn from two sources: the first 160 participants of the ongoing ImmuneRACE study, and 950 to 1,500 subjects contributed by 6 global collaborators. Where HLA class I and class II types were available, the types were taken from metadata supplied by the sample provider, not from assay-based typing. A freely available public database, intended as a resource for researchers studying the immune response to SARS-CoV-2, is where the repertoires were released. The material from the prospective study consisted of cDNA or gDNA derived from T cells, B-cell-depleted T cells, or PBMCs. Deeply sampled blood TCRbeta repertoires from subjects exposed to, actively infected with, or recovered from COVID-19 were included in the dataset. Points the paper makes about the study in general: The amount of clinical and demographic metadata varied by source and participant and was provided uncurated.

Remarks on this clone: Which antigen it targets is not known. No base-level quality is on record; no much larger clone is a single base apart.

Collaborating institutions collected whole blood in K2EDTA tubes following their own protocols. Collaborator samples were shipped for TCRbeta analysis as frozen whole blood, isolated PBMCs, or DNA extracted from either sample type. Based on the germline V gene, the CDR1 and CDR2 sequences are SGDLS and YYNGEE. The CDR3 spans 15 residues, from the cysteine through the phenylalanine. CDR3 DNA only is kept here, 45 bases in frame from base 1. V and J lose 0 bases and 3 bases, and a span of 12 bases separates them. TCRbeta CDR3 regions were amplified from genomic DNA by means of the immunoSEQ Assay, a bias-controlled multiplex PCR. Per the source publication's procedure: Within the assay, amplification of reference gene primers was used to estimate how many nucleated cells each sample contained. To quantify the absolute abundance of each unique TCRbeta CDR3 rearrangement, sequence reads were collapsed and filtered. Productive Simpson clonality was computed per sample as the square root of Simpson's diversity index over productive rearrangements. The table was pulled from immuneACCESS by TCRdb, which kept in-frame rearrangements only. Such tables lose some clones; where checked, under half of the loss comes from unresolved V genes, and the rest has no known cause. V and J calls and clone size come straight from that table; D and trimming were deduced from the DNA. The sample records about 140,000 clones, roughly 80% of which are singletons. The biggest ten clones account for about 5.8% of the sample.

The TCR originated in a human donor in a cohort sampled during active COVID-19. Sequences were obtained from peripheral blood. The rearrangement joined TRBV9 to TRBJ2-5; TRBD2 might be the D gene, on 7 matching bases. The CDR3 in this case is CASSVGGGGKETQYF. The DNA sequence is TGTGCCAGCAGCGTAGGGGGAGGGGGAAAAGAGACCCAGTACTTC.